Listed here are 21 T cell receptor beta chains from one sample, sequenced in a study of T cells after yellow fever vaccination. TCRdb analysed the 5' RACE reads with MiXCR anew, one entry per CDR3 protein. The sample carries about 250,000 distinct CDR3 sequences, about 3.5% recorded once. Sequencing was performed on PBMCs, taken 15 days after the yellow fever booster vaccination. Every receptor here comes from a man aged 18 to 29 who received the YFV17D yellow fever vaccine.

Many counts were recorded for this clonotype. The chain couples TRBV6-6 to TRBJ1-6; unclear D gene. Trimming stripped 2 bases from V and 8 bases from J, with 10 bases between. This CDR3 region has 14 residues. Germline-derived CDR1 and CDR2 are MNHNY and SVGAGI (reference sequence). CDR3 sequence: CASSYGPGDSPLHF. In DNA, the CDR3 is TGTGCCAGCAGTTACGGTCCGGGCGATTCACCCCTCCACTTT.

The sample holds many counts of this clonotype. A read error is possible here, since a much larger clone lies one base away. The chain carries TRBV7-2 and TRBJ2-3; D may be TRBD2 (6 bases). CDR1 and CDR2 (germline): SGHTA, FQGNSA. The CDR3 runs 14 residues. In nucleotides, the CDR3 is TGTGCCACCAGCTTAGGGCCGGGGGCAGATACGCAGTATTTT. Its translation: CATSLGPGADTQYF.

V gene TRBV5-1 combines with J gene TRBJ2-1; 9 bases line up with TRBD1. From germline, CDR1 is SGHRS and CDR2 YFSETQ. Trimming cost V 0 bases and J 6 bases; bases outside gene matches: 4. The CDR3 length is 15 residues. The CDR3: CASSLGDREGNEQFF. The DNA of the CDR3 is TGCGCCAGCAGCTTGGGGGACAGGGAAGGCAATGAGCAGTTCTTC.

This clonotype was detected ten times or more. The rearrangement uses TRBV4-2 and TRBJ2-2; TRBD2 matches 10 bases. The CDR3 loop spans 18 amino acids. Germline CDR1 and CDR2: LGHNA and YNFKEQ. With V trimmed by 0 bases and J by 5 bases, 9 bases remained unmatched. As DNA, the CDR3 is TGTGCCAGCAGCCAAGATCAAACGGGACTAGCGTGGACCGGGGAGCTGTTTTTT. It specifies CASSQDQTGLAWTGELFF.

This clonotype occurred many times. The chain couples TRBV6-5 to TRBJ1-1; TRBD1 might be the D (5 bases). Trimming stripped 2 bases from V and 12 bases from J, with 10 bases between. Germline loops: CDR1 MNHEY, CDR2 SVGAGI. The CDR3 contains 11 residues. DNA of the CDR3: TGTGCCAGCAGTTACCGGGGCGGAACTTTCTTT. Protein sequence: CASSYRGGTFF.

This clonotype was counted ten times or more. The chain couples TRBV20-1 to TRBJ2-5, with 8 bases lining up with TRBD2. This CDR3 has 14 amino acids. V was clipped by 3 bases and J by 1 base; unmatched bases: 4. Germline V gene data show CDR1 as DFQATT and CDR2 as SNEGSKA (reference sequence). This chain's CDR3 is CSASSGGAQETQYF. In nucleotides, the CDR3 is TGCAGTGCTAGTTCCGGGGGGGCCCAAGAGACCCAGTACTTC.

Many counts were recorded for this clonotype. This chain uses TRBV6-2 or TRBV6-3 with TRBJ1-6; no clear D. Germline CDR1 and CDR2: MNHEY and SVGEGT. The V end lost 6 bases, the J end lost 6 bases, and 21 bases lay between the germline ends. This CDR3 region has 17 residues. The chain's CDR3 is CASSPPPGRRRNSPLHF. The CDR3 nucleotides are TGTGCCAGCAGCCCCCCACCAGGCAGGCGACGTAATTCACCCCTCCACTTT.

This clonotype was counted ten times or more. CDR3: CASSPLVGGELFF. The CDR3 nucleotides are TGTGCCAGCAGCCCCTTAGTCGGCGGGGAGCTGTTTTTT. The rearrangement links TRBV7-2 to TRBJ2-2, with D unclear. Germline CDR1 reads SGHTA; CDR2 reads FQGNSA. This CDR3 region has 13 residues. Trimming stripped 5 bases from V and 7 bases from J, with 11 bases between.

This clonotype has a handful of counts. This chain links TRBV24-1 with TRBJ2-1; TRBD1 is a possible D gene (6 bases). Germline-derived CDR1 and CDR2 are KGHDR and SFDVKD. V dropped 4 bases and J dropped 2 bases, with 14 bases sitting between them. The CDR3 runs 16 residues. The CDR3 here is CATSEEQGSPYNEQFF. As DNA, the CDR3 is TGTGCCACCAGTGAAGAACAGGGCAGCCCCTACAATGAGCAGTTCTTC.

This clonotype was recorded many times. The CDR3 protein is CASSYSIQNEAFF. The CDR3 coding sequence is TGTGCCAGCAGTTACTCGATACAGAATGAAGCTTTCTTT. The chain uses TRBV6-5 and TRBJ1-1, with D unresolved. The germline gives CDR1 MNHEY, CDR2 SVGAGI. Between the trimmed V and J ends, which lost 0 bases and 7 bases, there was a span of 9 bases. The CDR3 sequence is 13 residues long.

V usage is TRBV24-1 and J usage is TRBJ2-3; 8 bases fit TRBD2. CDR3 size: 15 residues. The V segment lost 3 bases and the J segment 5 bases; nucleotides outside the gene matches: 6. CDR1 is KGHDR, CDR2 SFDVKD, per germline. The CDR3 reads CATSDTGGPGDTQYF. Here the CDR3 DNA reads TGTGCCACCAGTGATACGGGGGGGCCCGGAGATACGCAGTATTTT.

In its sample, this clonotype was seen many times. The chain links TRBV18 to TRBJ1-2; 8 positions match TRBD1. This CDR3 contains 15 residues. In germline, CDR1 is KGHSH, CDR2 LQKENI. Trimming removed 3 bases from V and 4 bases from J; junction bases left unmatched: 7. CDR3 nucleotide sequence: TGTGCCAGCTCACCGCCCCAGGGGGCCTTCTATGGCTACACCTTC. Its translation is CASSPPQGAFYGYTF.

This clonotype has at least ten counts. The rearrangement links TRBV6-2 or TRBV6-3 to TRBJ2-1; 8 nucleotides match TRBD1. Germline-derived CDR1 and CDR2 are MNHEY and SVGEGT. This CDR3 has 13 amino acids. V was pared by 5 bases and J by 6 bases, with 3 bases of the junction left unmatched. The CDR3 DNA sequence: TGTGCCAGCAGTGACAGGGGCCCCAATGAGCAGTTCTTC. Residues: CASSDRGPNEQFF.

This clonotype was found many times. The CDR3 protein is CASSLRGGRSSEAFF. CDR3 nucleotide sequence: TGTGCCAGCAGTCTAAGGGGGGGAAGGAGCTCTGAAGCTTTCTTT. J is TRBJ1-1 and V is TRBV7-9; TRBD1 is a possible D gene (6 bases). Germline V CDR1 and CDR2: SEHNR, FQNEAQ (reference sequence). This CDR3 has 15 amino acids. With 6 bases removed from V and 6 bases from J, the gap between germline ends came to 20 bases.

Many counts were recorded for this clonotype. This chain connects TRBV19 to TRBJ1-5, with a tentative D call TRBD1 (6 bases). The length of the CDR3 is 13 residues. V gave up 4 bases and J gave up 9 bases, with 13 bases separating them. CDR1 and CDR2 (germline): LNHDA, SQIVND (reference sequence). CDR3 DNA sequence: TGTGCCAGTAGTACGGGGACATTCATGCCCCAGCATTTT. It translates to CASSTGTFMPQHF.

This clonotype was seen at least ten times. V and J are TRBV7-9 and TRBJ1-2; perhaps TRBD1 as D (5 bases). Germline loops: CDR1 SEHNR, CDR2 FQNEAQ (reference sequence). V was clipped by 7 bases and J by 7 bases, with 19 bases between them. This CDR3 has 14 amino acids. The DNA for the CDR3 is TGTGCCAGCACCTCTATGGGGACCATAAGTGGCTACACCTTC. It yields the protein CASTSMGTISGYTF. The full variable domain, completed using reference TRBV7-9 and TRBJ1-2, is DTGVSQNPRHKITKRGQNVTFRCDPISEHNRLYWYRQTLGQGPEFLTYFQNEAQLEKSRLLSDRFSAERPKGSFSTLEIQRTEQGDSAMYLCASTSMGTISGYTFGSGTRLTVV.

This clonotype was found many times. The V call is TRBV7-2, the J call TRBJ2-5; maybe TRBD2 (6 bases). V gave up 5 bases and J gave up 3 bases, with 19 bases separating them. This CDR3 spans 16 amino acids. Germline V gene sequence: CDR1 SGHTA, CDR2 FQGNSA. The CDR3 is CASSLPRGGIEETQYF. In DNA, the CDR3 is TGTGCCAGCAGCCTGCCTCGTGGGGGGATCGAAGAGACCCAGTACTTC.

The chain employs TRBV12-3 or TRBV12-4 and TRBJ2-4; 11 positions agree with TRBD2. The CDR3 consists of 14 residues. Trimming cost V 7 bases and J 9 bases; bases outside gene matches: 8. The CDR3 DNA follows: TGTGCCAGCACGGTCGGGACTAGCGGTAGCATTCAGTACTTC. Its protein is CASTVGTSGSIQYF.

Only a few counts were recorded for this clonotype. The rearrangement joins TRBV6-2 or TRBV6-3 to TRBJ1-4; the D is unclear. The CDR3 totals 14 residues. The germline V and J ends were trimmed by 4 bases and 1 base, with 7 bases remaining between them. CDR1 MNHEY and CDR2 SVGEGT come from the germline V gene. CDR3 bases: TGTGCCAGCAGTTCGTATGGAACTAATGAAAAACTGTTTTTT. Translating it yields CASSSYGTNEKLFF.

A few counts support this clonotype. The chain combines TRBV19 with TRBJ1-5; D unresolved. CDR1 LNHDA and CDR2 SQIVND come from the germline V gene (reference sequence). CDR3 length: 12 amino acids. V dropped 4 bases and J dropped 7 bases, with 8 bases sitting between them. The CDR3 loop is CASSKRLQPQHF. The CDR3 coding sequence is TGTGCCAGTAGTAAAAGGCTCCAGCCCCAGCATTTT. Together with reference TRBV19 and TRBJ1-5, the CDR3 gives the full variable domain: DGGITQSPKYLFRKEGQNVTLSCEQNLNHDAMYWYRQDPGQGLRLIYYSQIVNDFQKGDIAEGYSVSREKKESFPLTVTSAQKNPTAFYLCASSKRLQPQHFGDGTRLSIL.

This clonotype showed up many times. The gene calls are TRBV2 and TRBJ1-3; possible D gene TRBD1, 5 bases. There are 15 residues in the CDR3. V gave up 2 bases and J gave up 2 bases, with 10 bases separating them. Germline CDR1 and CDR2: SNHLY and FYNNEI. The CDR3, as DNA: TGTGCCAGCAGTGAACAGGGACCCACTGGAAACACCATATATTTT. Its protein product is CASSEQGPTGNTIYF.